The 20 T cell receptor beta chains in this list originate from one sample, sequenced in a study of cytomegalovirus exposure and HLA in healthy donors. Amplification used 60 Vbeta primers and 13 Jbeta primers. TCRdb keeps only in-frame clones here, not all; method: immunoSEQ multiplex PCR. The sample has some 130,000 clones; the top ten hold 1.5% to 2%. Sequencing was done on a sample of PBMCs. These receptors all come from a woman aged 40 to 50 in good health and CMV-seropositive.

On this clone: The junction does not match germline at one end; this may be a read error. The chain joins TRBV2 to TRBJ2-7, with 7 positions matching TRBD1. This CDR3 region has 14 residues. Germline lookup yields CDR1 SNHLY and CDR2 FYNNEI. The CDR3 region is CASREGGQTYEQYF. In DNA, the CDR3 is TGTGCCAGCAGGGAAGGGGGACAGACCTACGAGCAGTACTTC. Filled out from reference TRBV2 and TRBJ2-7, the complete variable domain reads EPEVTQTPSHQVTQMGQEVILRCVPISNHLYFYWYRQILGQKVEFLVSFYNNEISEKSEIFDDQFSVERPDGSNFTLKIRSTKLEDSAMYFCASREGGQTYEQYFGPGTRLTVT.

The rearrangement links TRBV9 to TRBJ2-2, with a weak D call TRBD2 (5 bases). CDR1 and CDR2 from the germline V gene are SGDLS and YYNGEE. The CDR3 consists of 15 residues. Trimming took off 1 base at V and 1 base at J, with 8 bases between the two ends. CDR3 amino acids: CASSVRRENTGELFF. In DNA form, the CDR3 reads TGTGCCAGCAGCGTAAGACGGGAGAACACCGGGGAGCTGTTTTTT.

Comment on this clone: Within the sample, other DNA sequences also encode this same CDR3. The chain combines TRBV30 with TRBJ2-7; TRBD2 matches at 10 bases. Germline CDR1 reads GTSNPN; CDR2 reads SVGIG (reference sequence). The junction had 4 bases not matched to a gene; V was cut back by 5 bases and J by 0 bases. The CDR3 consists of 14 residues. CDR3 residues: CAWSSSGSSYEQYF. The CDR3 coding sequence is TGTGCCTGGTCCTCTAGCGGGAGCTCCTACGAGCAGTACTTC.

The DNA for the CDR3 is TGTGCCAGCAGCTTGGACAGGGGTGCCCATCAGCCCCAGCATTTT. The encoded protein is CASSLDRGAHQPQHF. V and J are TRBV11-2 and TRBJ1-5; 9 positions agree with TRBD1. Germline V gives CDR1 SGHAT, CDR2 FQNNGV. This CDR3 is 15 amino acids long. The V and J ends lost 3 bases and 5 bases, in that order; junction bases with no gene match: 5. The variable domain in full, with the rest retrieved from reference TRBV11-2 and TRBJ1-5, is EAGVAQSPRYKIIEKRQSVAFWCNPISGHATLYWYQQILGQGPKLLIQFQNNGVVDDSQLPKDRFSAERLKGVDSTLKIQPAKLEDSAVYLCASSLDRGAHQPQHFGDGTRLSIL.

The V gene is TRBV6-1, the J gene TRBJ1-4; D call uncertain. The V and J ends lost 2 bases and 4 bases respectively, with 11 bases between them. Germline V lookup: CDR1 MNHNS, CDR2 SASEGT. The CDR3 has 15 amino acids. The CDR3 DNA is TGTGCCAGCAGTGAATGGGGAGGGATTAATGAAAAACTGTTTTTT. Its protein product is CASSEWGGINEKLFF.

Concerning this clone itself: Mismatch with germline at one junction end may stem from a read error. The same CDR3 is also encoded by other DNA sequences in this sample. This chain joins TRBV5-1 and TRBJ2-3, with 10 bases matching TRBD2. The CDR3 is 15 amino acids. Germline CDR1 SGHRS, CDR2 YFSETQ. The CDR3 here is CASSLAASGSDTQYF. As DNA, the CDR3 is TGTGCCAGCAGCTTGGCGGCTAGCGGGAGCGATACGCAGTATTTT.

This chain uses TRBV29-1 with TRBJ1-5; maybe TRBD1 (6 bases). The CDR3 is 13 amino acids. Between the trimmed V and J ends, which lost 7 bases and 4 bases, there was a span of 14 bases. CDR1 and CDR2 (germline): SQVTM, ANQGSEA. The CDR3 is CSASQGQNQPQHF. The CDR3 nucleotides are TGCAGCGCCTCCCAAGGACAGAATCAGCCCCAGCATTTT. Full variable domain (outside the CDR3, taken from reference TRBV29-1 and TRBJ1-5): SAVISQKPSRDICQRGTSLTIQCQVDSQVTMMFWYRQQPGQSLTLIATANQGSEATYESGFVIDKFPISRPNLTFSTLTVSNMSPEDSSIYLCSASQGQNQPQHFGDGTRLSIL.

The genes are TRBV7-9 and TRBJ1-5; D might be TRBD1 (6 bases). Germline lookup yields CDR1 SEHNR and CDR2 FQNEAQ (reference sequence). This CDR3 comprises 13 residues. V was trimmed by 5 bases and J by 8 bases, leaving 13 bases between them. The CDR3 region has the DNA TGTGCCAGCAGCCAGGGACACGAGGAGCCCCAGCATTTT. Encoded protein: CASSQGHEEPQHF.

This rearrangement joins TRBV7-3 to TRBJ2-2; 8 bases are shared with TRBD1. After removal of 0 bases from V and 4 bases from J, the junction contained 7 bases not matched to a gene. CDR1 and CDR2 from the germline V gene are SGHTA and FQGTGA. There are 17 residues in the CDR3. The CDR3 DNA sequence: TGTGCCAGCAGCTTAACCCTGGACAGGGTGGCCACCGGGGAGCTGTTTTTT. Its protein is CASSLTLDRVATGELFF.

V and J are TRBV30 and TRBJ1-5; D uncertain. CDR3 length: 13 residues. Germline CDR1 reads GTSNPN; CDR2 reads SVGIG (reference sequence). The V and J ends lost 0 bases and 2 bases respectively, with 5 bases between them. The CDR3 reads CAWSVAGNQPQHF. The DNA for the CDR3 is TGTGCCTGGAGTGTGGCAGGCAATCAGCCCCAGCATTTT.

V usage is TRBV29-1 and J usage is TRBJ2-1; 12 bases fit TRBD2. The CDR3 length is 12 residues. Per germline, CDR1 SQVTM and CDR2 ANQGSEA. V shed 7 bases and J 11 bases; nucleotides not matched to a gene: 6. CDR3 nucleotides: TGCAGCGACATGGGACTAGCGGGTAAGCAGTTCTTC. Its protein is CSDMGLAGKQFF.

The V and J genes are TRBV5-6 and TRBJ2-5, with 10 bases identical to TRBD2. The J call is doubtful: the DNA matches TRBJ2-7 better. This CDR3 contains 15 residues. Per the germline V gene, CDR1 is SGHDT and CDR2 is YYEEEE. This chain's CDR3 is CASASLGLAGVEQYF. CDR3 bases: TGTGCCAGCGCATCTTTGGGGCTAGCGGGAGTCGAGCAGTACTTC.

The chain uses TRBV2 and TRBJ2-2; 9 bases are a match to TRBD1. V lost 3 bases to trimming and J lost 5 bases; unmatched junction nucleotides: 4. CDR1 and CDR2 from the germline V gene are SNHLY and FYNNEI. CDR3 size: 15 residues. The CDR3 is CASSDRQGETGELFF. The CDR3 DNA reads TGTGCCAGCAGTGATAGACAGGGGGAGACCGGGGAGCTGTTTTTT.

V gene TRBV5-1 combines with J gene TRBJ1-3; D may be TRBD1 (5 bases). Germline CDR1 is SGHRS and CDR2 is YFSETQ. The V gene lost 3 bases and the J gene lost 1 base, with 8 bases spanning the gap. This CDR3 comprises 14 residues. Written as DNA, the CDR3 is TGCGCCAGCAGCTCGGGGGGATCTGGAAACACCATATATTTT. It is translated as CASSSGGSGNTIYF.

The J gene is TRBJ1-5, the V gene TRBV25-1; no reliable D call. Germline CDR1 and CDR2: MGHDK and SYGVNS. Trimming cost V 2 bases and J 4 bases, with 9 bases left between them. The CDR3 is 14 amino acids. The CDR3 DNA reads TGTGCCAGCAGTGAAGGCCAGAGGAATCAGCCCCAGCATTTT. Protein: CASSEGQRNQPQHF.

In nucleotides, the CDR3 is TGTGCCAGCAGTTCAGAGCGGGATGAATACAATGAGCAGTTCTTC. Protein: CASSSERDEYNEQFF. The chain joins TRBV28 to TRBJ2-1; 7 positions match TRBD2. The junction had 7 bases not matched to a gene; V was cut back by 4 bases and J by 4 bases. The length of the CDR3 is 15 residues. Germline V gene data show CDR1 as MDHEN and CDR2 as SYDVKM. Supplemented by reference TRBV28 and TRBJ2-1, the full variable domain reads DVKVTQSSRYLVKRTGEKVFLECVQDMDHENMFWYRQDPGLGLRLIYFSYDVKMKEKGDIPEGYSVSREKKERFSLILESASTNQTSMYLCASSSERDEYNEQFFGPGTRLTVL.

The genes are TRBV9 and TRBJ2-1; 12 bases agree with TRBD2. Germline CDR1 is SGDLS and CDR2 is YYNGEE. The CDR3 totals 16 residues. V dropped 3 bases and J dropped 3; count of bases not matched to a gene: 4. The CDR3 DNA reads TGTGCCAGCAGCGGGGGACTAGCGGGCCTCTACAATGAGCAGTTCTTC. This gives the protein CASSGGLAGLYNEQFF.

This chain uses TRBV28 with TRBJ1-2; the match to TRBD1 covers 9 bases. There are 15 residues in the CDR3. Germline values: CDR1 MDHEN, CDR2 SYDVKM. J lost 4 bases, V lost 5 bases, and 8 bases had no gene match. The CDR3 sequence: CASSTLQGATYGYTF. In nucleotides, the CDR3 is TGTGCCAGCAGTACCTTACAGGGGGCGACCTATGGCTACACCTTC.

This chain joins TRBV18 and TRBJ2-7; D might be TRBD1 (6 bases). Germline V CDR1 and CDR2: KGHSH, LQKENI. The CDR3 has 15 residues. V lost 2 bases and J lost 4, with 15 bases in between. CDR3 bases: TGTGCCAGCTCACCAAAAACCGGGACAACTTACGAGCAGTACTTC. It translates to CASSPKTGTTYEQYF.

The chain uses TRBV4-3 and TRBJ2-1; 7 bases line up with TRBD2. Germline-derived CDR1 and CDR2 are LGHNA and YSLEER. V lost 3 bases and J lost 5; bases outside the gene matches: 4. The CDR3 has 14 residues. The DNA for the CDR3 is TGCGCCAGCAGCCAGGACGGACTAGACAATGAGCAGTTCTTC. Translated: CASSQDGLDNEQFF.